The 22 T cell receptor beta chains listed next were all sequenced from one sample in a study of T-cell memory formation after mild COVID-19 (dated by TCRdb to about 2021). Libraries were built with 5' RACE. The run used an Illumina NovaSeq 6000. Using fastp trimming at Q25 and MiXCR clonotype assembly, TCRdb reanalyzed the public sequencing data and kept in-frame beta chains. When rows share a CDR3 protein, they turn into one entry using the most common DNA and genes. The sample table lists over 350,000 distinct CDR3 sequences, approximately 24% of them with a count of one. The top ten constitute around 8.8% of the sample. The sample was PBMCs or a T cell subset sorted from them (not recorded which). The origin of the receptors is an adult woman who had mild COVID-19 (a few samples of this study predate the infection). The sample titles of this study are shuffled in the database, so cell type and time point are left out; the donor was told from shared clones.

This clonotype has ten or more counts. The V gene is TRBV27, the J gene TRBJ2-7; D assignment may be TRBD1 or TRBD2 (6 bases each). Trimming stripped 5 bases from V and 3 bases from J, with 17 bases between. Germline V lookup: CDR1 MNHEY, CDR2 SMNVEV (reference sequence). The CDR3 spans 15 residues. In DNA, the CDR3 is TGTGCCAGCAGTGTAGCCGACAGGACTATCTACGAGCAGTACTTC. It encodes CASSVADRTIYEQYF.

The gene calls are TRBV20-1 and TRBJ1-4, with 9 nucleotides matching TRBD1. The CDR3 has 16 residues. J gave up 6 bases and V 0 bases, and 8 bases lay outside the gene matches. From germline, CDR1 is DFQATT and CDR2 SNEGSKA (reference sequence). CDR3 residues: CSARDRDREADEKLFF. In DNA, the CDR3 is TGCAGTGCTAGAGATCGGGACAGGGAGGCGGATGAAAAACTGTTTTTT.

The chain carries TRBV10-3 and TRBJ2-2; no definite D call. Germline loops: CDR1 ENHRY, CDR2 SYGVKD. This CDR3 is built from 14 residues. V lost 8 bases, J lost 0 bases, and 10 bases lay in between. Written as DNA, the CDR3 is TGTGCCATCCTTCTGGGGACGAACACCGGGGAGCTGTTTTTT. Translation: CAILLGTNTGELFF.

The table lists this clonotype with a few counts. CDR3 sequence (DNA): TGTGCCAGCAGCTTGGGGACTAGCCCGCAAGAGACCCAGTACTTC. Amino acid sequence: CASSLGTSPQETQYF. This chain connects TRBV5-6 to TRBJ2-5, with 8 bases lining up with TRBD2. This CDR3 spans 15 amino acids. The V segment lost 0 bases and the J segment 2 bases; nucleotides outside the gene matches: 3. Germline-derived CDR1 and CDR2 are SGHDT and YYEEEE.

The J gene is TRBJ1-2, the V gene TRBV7-9; perhaps TRBD1 as D (6 bases). V was cut by 7 bases and J by 4 bases, with 16 bases left in between. CDR3 length: 14 amino acids. Germline assignment: CDR1 SEHNR and CDR2 FQNEAQ (reference sequence). The CDR3 here is CASTPGGPSYGYTF. For the CDR3, the DNA is TGTGCCAGCACCCCCGGGGGGCCTAGCTATGGCTACACCTTC.

This clonotype was picked up a small number of times. Its ends do not fully match the called genes, so a read error is possible. CDR3 sequence (DNA): TGTGCTAGCAGTTTGGACAGGGGGCCTGTAGCGACCCAGTACTTC. Translation gives CASSLDRGPVATQYF. The chain recombines TRBV7-7 with TRBJ2-5, with 11 bases identical to TRBD1. The V gene's germline CDR1 is SSHAT and CDR2 FNYEAQ (reference sequence). The CDR3 has 15 residues.

In this sample, this clonotype turned up a few times. The V gene is TRBV24-1, the J gene TRBJ1-5, with D possibly being TRBD1 (6 bases). V shed 7 bases and J shed 3 bases, with 15 bases lying between them. Germline V gene sequence: CDR1 KGHDR, CDR2 SFDVKD. This CDR3 is 15 amino acids long. The CDR3 region is CATSGTGTLNQPQHF. Written as DNA, the CDR3 is TGTGCCACCAGCGGAACAGGGACTCTCAATCAGCCCCAGCATTTT.

This clonotype showed up just once. The chain uses TRBV7-8 and TRBJ2-5; 10 bases map to TRBD2. Germline values: CDR1 SGHVS, CDR2 FQNEAQ. The CDR3 has 15 amino acids. After removal of 6 bases from V and 3 bases from J, the junction contained 7 bases not matched to a gene. CDR3 nucleotides: TGTGCCAGCAGGAAACTAGCGGGAATGGAAGAGACCCAGTACTTC. As protein: CASRKLAGMEETQYF.

The rearrangement uses TRBV12-3 or TRBV12-4 and TRBJ2-1; 11 bases fit TRBD2. The length of the CDR3 is 15 residues. J lost 3 bases, V lost 4 bases, and 2 bases had no gene match. The CDR3 DNA follows: TGTGCCAGCAGTTCGACTAGCGGGATCTACAATGAGCAGTTCTTC. Residues: CASSSTSGIYNEQFF.

The chain recombines TRBV12-3 or TRBV12-4 with TRBJ2-2; D possibly corresponds to TRBD1 (6 bases). The CDR3 loop spans 16 amino acids. Trimming took 3 bases from V and 8 from J, leaving 19 bases between them. The CDR3: CASSFWSNPGEGELFF. The CDR3 bases are TGTGCCAGCAGTTTTTGGTCGAATCCAGGGGAGGGGGAGCTGTTTTTT.

This rearrangement joins TRBV5-1 to TRBJ1-1; TRBD1 matches at 10 bases. J lost 6 bases, V lost 2 bases, and 4 bases had no gene match. There are 14 residues in the CDR3. Looked up from germline, CDR1 is SGHRS and CDR2 is YFSETQ. The CDR3 spells CASSFGQGVSEAFF. The CDR3 nucleotides read TGCGCCAGCAGCTTTGGACAGGGGGTATCTGAAGCTTTCTTT.

This clonotype has more than one count but fewer than ten. The J gene is TRBJ2-1, the V gene TRBV7-3, with 8 bases identical to TRBD1. This CDR3 has 16 residues. Germline CDR1 is SGHTA and CDR2 is FQGTGA. V shed 5 bases and J 0 bases; nucleotides not matched to a gene: 6. The CDR3 protein is CASSRNGQGSYNEQFF. The CDR3 DNA follows: TGTGCCAGCAGCCGAAACGGACAGGGCTCCTACAATGAGCAGTTCTTC.

This clonotype has more than one count but fewer than ten. The chain recombines TRBV3-1 with TRBJ2-2, with D unresolved. Germline V gene data show CDR1 as LGHDT and CDR2 as YNNKEL (reference sequence). This CDR3 is built from 13 residues. Deletions cut 1 base from V and 6 bases from J, with 6 bases between. The DNA for the CDR3 is TGTGCCAGCAGCCAAGCACTCTCCGGGGAGCTGTTTTTT. This sequence encodes CASSQALSGELFF.

The genes are TRBV11-2 and TRBJ2-5, with unresolved D. Looked up from germline, CDR1 is SGHAT and CDR2 is FQNNGV. This CDR3 region has 14 residues. V was shortened by 1 base and J by 5 bases, with 11 bases between the two germline ends. CDR3 region: CASSLGRSRETQYF. Written as DNA, the CDR3 is TGTGCCAGCAGCTTAGGAAGGTCTCGGGAGACCCAGTACTTC.

The chain uses TRBV2 and TRBJ1-2; TRBD1 might be the D (5 bases). The CDR3 consists of 14 residues. Trimming stripped 7 bases from V and 4 bases from J, with 16 bases between. Germline V gene data show CDR1 as SNHLY and CDR2 as FYNNEI. CDR3 DNA: TGTGCCAGCACCAAGAGGGGCCCCGGCTATGGCTACACCTTC. This sequence encodes CASTKRGPGYGYTF.

V is TRBV24-1 and J is TRBJ2-1; 12 bases align to TRBD2. J was trimmed by 7 bases and V by 5 bases; bases with no gene match: 11. The CDR3 has 17 residues. Germline lookup yields CDR1 KGHDR and CDR2 SFDVKD. CDR3 coding DNA: TGTGCCACCAGTGGATACACTAGCGGGGGGACATGGAATGAGCAGTTCTTC. Translation gives CATSGYTSGGTWNEQFF.

This clonotype was observed a few times. The rearrangement joins TRBV10-3 to TRBJ2-3; TRBD1 matches at 10 bases. Trimming took 5 bases from V and 4 from J; bases not matched to a gene: 6. There are 15 residues in the CDR3. Germline-derived CDR1 and CDR2 are ENHRY and SYGVKD. The CDR3 DNA follows: TGTGCCATCAGTCCGTGGACAGGGGGAGCAGATACGCAGTATTTT. Residues: CAISPWTGGADTQYF.

This clonotype has only a few counts. This chain uses TRBV12-3 or TRBV12-4 with TRBJ2-1, with D unclear. CDR3 length equals 14 residues. V was clipped by 4 bases and J by 9 bases, with 16 bases between them. Written as DNA, the CDR3 is TGTGCCAGCAGTTCCCACAGTGCCTTTGGTGAGCAGTTCTTC. This gives the protein CASSSHSAFGEQFF.

This clonotype was counted between two and nine times. V and J are TRBV5-1 and TRBJ2-7; maybe TRBD2 (6 bases). The CDR3 has 16 residues. Trimming took off 0 bases at V and 1 base at J, with 14 bases between the two ends. Germline assignment: CDR1 SGHRS and CDR2 YFSETQ. CDR3 sequence (DNA): TGCGCCAGCAGCTTGGTAGGGACGGGGGATTCCTACGAGCAGTACTTC. It yields the protein CASSLVGTGDSYEQYF.

This clonotype was seen a few times. The chain links TRBV12-5 to TRBJ2-5, with a tentative D call TRBD1 (6 bases). V was clipped by 6 bases and J by 2 bases, with 13 bases between them. This CDR3 is built from 14 residues. CDR1 LGHNT and CDR2 FRNRAP come from the germline V gene. In nucleotides, the CDR3 is TGTGCTAGTGGCCCCCGGGACACACAAGAGACCCAGTACTTC. It yields the protein CASGPRDTQETQYF.

Only a few counts were recorded for this clonotype. The V gene is TRBV6-5, the J gene TRBJ2-2, with 13 bases fitting TRBD2. Germline assignment: CDR1 MNHEY and CDR2 SVGAGI. The length of the CDR3 is 16 residues. Germline trimming cut 6 bases from V and 3 bases from J; bases unmatched to any gene: 4. The CDR3 DNA reads as TGTGCCAGCAGAACCACTAGCGGGGGGGACACCGGGGAGCTGTTTTTT. This encodes CASRTTSGGDTGELFF.

The chain combines TRBV27 with TRBJ2-7; TRBD1 agrees at 9 bases. V was pared by 5 bases and J by 5 bases, with 10 bases of the junction left unmatched. This CDR3 region has 15 residues. Germline-derived CDR1 and CDR2 are MNHEY and SMNVEV (reference sequence). Here the CDR3 reads CASSPLQGAVHEQYF. In DNA, the CDR3 is TGTGCCAGCAGTCCCTTACAGGGGGCGGTCCACGAGCAGTACTTC.